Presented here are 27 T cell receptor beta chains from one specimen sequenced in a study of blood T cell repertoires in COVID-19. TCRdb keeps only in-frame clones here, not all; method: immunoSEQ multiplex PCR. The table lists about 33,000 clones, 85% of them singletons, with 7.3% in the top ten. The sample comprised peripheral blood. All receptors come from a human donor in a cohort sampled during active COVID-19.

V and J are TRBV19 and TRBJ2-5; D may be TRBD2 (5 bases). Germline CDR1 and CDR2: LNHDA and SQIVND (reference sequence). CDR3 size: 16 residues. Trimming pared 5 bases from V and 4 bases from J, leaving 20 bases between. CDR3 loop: CASSGGLLRPLETQYF. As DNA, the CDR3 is TGTGCCAGTAGTGGAGGATTACTACGCCCGCTAGAGACCCAGTACTTC.

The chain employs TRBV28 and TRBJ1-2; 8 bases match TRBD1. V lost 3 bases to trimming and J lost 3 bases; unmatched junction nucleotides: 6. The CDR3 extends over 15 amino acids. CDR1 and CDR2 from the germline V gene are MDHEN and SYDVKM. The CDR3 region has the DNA TGTGCCAGCAGTTTGTCGGACAGGGCACACTATGGCTACACCTTC. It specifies CASSLSDRAHYGYTF.

The CDR3, as DNA: TGTGCCAGCAGTGGGGACCGTTGGGACAGGGAGGATGAAGAGACCCAGTACTTC. It codes for CASSGDRWDREDEETQYF. V and J are TRBV6-1 and TRBJ2-5, with TRBD1 identical over 9 bases. The CDR3 covers 18 residues. Germline V gene data show CDR1 as MNHNS and CDR2 as SASEGT. Trimming at V came to 4 bases and at J to 3 bases, leaving 15 bases not matched to a gene.

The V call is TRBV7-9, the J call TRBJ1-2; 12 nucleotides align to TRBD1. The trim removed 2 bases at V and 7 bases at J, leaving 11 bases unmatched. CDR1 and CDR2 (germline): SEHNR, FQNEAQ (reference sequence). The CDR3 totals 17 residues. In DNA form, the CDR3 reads TGTGCCAGCAGCTTAAATTTCTTATCGGGACAGGGGGCTGGCTACACCTTC. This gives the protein CASSLNFLSGQGAGYTF.

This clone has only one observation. CDR3 sequence: CASSLIGGWLFF. The CDR3, as DNA: TGTGCCAGCAGTTTAATTGGCGGATGGCTGTTTTTT. This chain joins TRBV12-3 or TRBV12-4 and TRBJ2-2; no clear D gene. This CDR3 region has 12 residues. V lost 2 bases and J 13 bases, leaving 11 bases between the germline ends.

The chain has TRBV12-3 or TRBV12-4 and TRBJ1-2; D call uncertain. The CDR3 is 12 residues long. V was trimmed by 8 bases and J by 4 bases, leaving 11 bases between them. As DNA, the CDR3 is TGTGCCAGCGGGCAAAGGATCTATGGCTACACCTTC. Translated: CASGQRIYGYTF.

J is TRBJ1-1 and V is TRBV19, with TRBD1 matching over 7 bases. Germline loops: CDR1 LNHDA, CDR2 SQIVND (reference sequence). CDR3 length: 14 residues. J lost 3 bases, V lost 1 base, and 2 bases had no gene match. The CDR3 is CASSIGQGYTEAFF. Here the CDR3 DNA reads TGTGCCAGTAGTATAGGACAGGGTTACACTGAAGCTTTCTTT.

The CDR3 nucleotides read TGTGCCAGCAGCTTATATGTGACTAGCGGCACCGGGGAGCTGTTTTTT. Its translation: CASSLYVTSGTGELFF. The chain carries TRBV7-3 and TRBJ2-2; 9 bases align to TRBD2. J was trimmed by 4 bases and V by 2 bases; bases with no gene match: 5. Germline CDR1 is SGHTA and CDR2 is FQGTGA. This CDR3 has 16 amino acids. The full variable domain, its missing parts supplied by reference TRBV7-3 and TRBJ2-2, is GAGVSQTPSNKVTEKGKYVELRCDPISGHTALYWYRQSLGQGPEFLIYFQGTGAADDSGLPNDRFFAVRPEGSVSTLKIQRTERGDSAVYLCASSLYVTSGTGELFFGEGSRLTVL.

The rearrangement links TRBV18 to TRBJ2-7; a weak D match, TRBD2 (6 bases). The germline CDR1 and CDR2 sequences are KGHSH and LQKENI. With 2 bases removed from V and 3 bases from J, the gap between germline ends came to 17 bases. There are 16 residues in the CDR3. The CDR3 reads CASSPFRTGEYYEQYF. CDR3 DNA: TGTGCCAGCTCACCATTTAGGACGGGGGAATACTACGAGCAGTACTTC.

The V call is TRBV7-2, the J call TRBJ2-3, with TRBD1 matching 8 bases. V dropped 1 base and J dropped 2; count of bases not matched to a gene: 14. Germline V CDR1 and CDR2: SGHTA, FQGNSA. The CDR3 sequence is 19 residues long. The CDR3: CASSLVPGQGRELTDTQYF. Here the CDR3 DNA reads TGTGCCAGCAGCTTAGTCCCCGGACAGGGCAGGGAACTCACAGATACGCAGTATTTT.

The DNA for the CDR3 is TGCGCCAGCAGCCCGGGACAGGGGGACACAGATACGCAGTATTTT. Its protein product is CASSPGQGDTDTQYF. The chain uses TRBV5-1 and TRBJ2-3, with 11 bases matching TRBD1. The CDR3 runs 15 residues. The J segment lost 2 bases and the V segment lost 4 bases, leaving 3 bases of the junction unmatched. Germline V gene data show CDR1 as SGHRS and CDR2 as YFSETQ.

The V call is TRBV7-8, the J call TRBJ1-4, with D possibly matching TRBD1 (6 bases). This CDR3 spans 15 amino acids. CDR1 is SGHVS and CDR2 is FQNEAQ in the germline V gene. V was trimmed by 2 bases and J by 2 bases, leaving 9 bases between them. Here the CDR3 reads CASSLQGSTNEKLFF. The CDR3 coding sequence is TGTGCCAGCAGCTTACAGGGGTCGACTAATGAAAAACTGTTTTTT.

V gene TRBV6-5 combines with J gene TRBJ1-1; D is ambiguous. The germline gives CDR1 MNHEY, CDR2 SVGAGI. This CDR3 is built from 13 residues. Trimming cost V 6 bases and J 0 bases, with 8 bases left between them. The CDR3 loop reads CASSLLMNTEAFF. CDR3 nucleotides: TGTGCCAGCAGCCTACTCATGAACACTGAAGCTTTCTTT.

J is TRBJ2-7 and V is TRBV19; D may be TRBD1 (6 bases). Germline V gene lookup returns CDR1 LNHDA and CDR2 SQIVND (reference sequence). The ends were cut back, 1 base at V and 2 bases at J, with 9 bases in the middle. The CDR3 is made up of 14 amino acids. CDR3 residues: CASSIGGTTYEQYF. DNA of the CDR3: TGTGCCAGTAGTATAGGGGGGACAACCTACGAGCAGTACTTC.

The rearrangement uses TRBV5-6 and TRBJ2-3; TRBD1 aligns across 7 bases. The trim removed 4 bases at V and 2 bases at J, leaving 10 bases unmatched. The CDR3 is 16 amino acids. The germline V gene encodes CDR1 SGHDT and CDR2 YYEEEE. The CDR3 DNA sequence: TGTGCCAGCAGCCTGATGGGACAGTTTTACACAGATACGCAGTATTTT. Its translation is CASSLMGQFYTDTQYF. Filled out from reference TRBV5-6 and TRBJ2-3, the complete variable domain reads DAGVTQSPTHLIKTRGQQVTLRCSPKSGHDTVSWYQQALGQGPQFIFQYYEEEERQRGNFPDRFSGHQFPNYSSELNVNALLLGDSALYLCASSLMGQFYTDTQYFGPGTRLTVL.

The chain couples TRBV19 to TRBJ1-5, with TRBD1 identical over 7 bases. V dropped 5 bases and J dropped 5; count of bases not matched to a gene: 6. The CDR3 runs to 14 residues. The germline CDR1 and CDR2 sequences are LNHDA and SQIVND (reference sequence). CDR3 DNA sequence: TGTGCCAGTAGTTGGGAACAGGGGTATCAGCCCCAGCATTTT. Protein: CASSWEQGYQPQHF. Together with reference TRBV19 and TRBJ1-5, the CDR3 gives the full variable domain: DGGITQSPKYLFRKEGQNVTLSCEQNLNHDAMYWYRQDPGQGLRLIYYSQIVNDFQKGDIAEGYSVSREKKESFPLTVTSAQKNPTAFYLCASSWEQGYQPQHFGDGTRLSIL.

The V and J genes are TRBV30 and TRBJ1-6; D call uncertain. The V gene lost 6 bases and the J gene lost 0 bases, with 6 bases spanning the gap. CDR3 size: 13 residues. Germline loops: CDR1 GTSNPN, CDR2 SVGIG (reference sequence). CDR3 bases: TGTGCCTGCCCCAGCTCCTATAATTCACCCCTCCACTTT. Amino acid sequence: CACPSSYNSPLHF.

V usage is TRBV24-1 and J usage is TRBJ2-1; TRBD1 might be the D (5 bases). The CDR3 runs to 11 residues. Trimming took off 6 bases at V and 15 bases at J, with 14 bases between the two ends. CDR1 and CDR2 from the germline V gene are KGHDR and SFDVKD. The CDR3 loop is CATSRGGYSFF. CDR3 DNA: TGTGCCACCAGTAGGGGCGGCTATTCGTTCTTC.

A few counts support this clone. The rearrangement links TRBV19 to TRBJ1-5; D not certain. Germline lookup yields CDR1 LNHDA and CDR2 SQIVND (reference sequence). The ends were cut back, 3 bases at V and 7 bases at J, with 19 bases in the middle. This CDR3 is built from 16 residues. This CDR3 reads CASSIGPLGSWQPQHF. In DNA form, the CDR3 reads TGTGCCAGTAGTATCGGCCCCCTCGGGTCATGGCAGCCCCAGCATTTT.

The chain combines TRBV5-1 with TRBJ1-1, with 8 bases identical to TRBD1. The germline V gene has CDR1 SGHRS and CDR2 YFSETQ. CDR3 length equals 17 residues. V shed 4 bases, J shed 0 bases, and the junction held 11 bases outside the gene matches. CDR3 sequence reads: CASSLGQGIGLNTEAFF. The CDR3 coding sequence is TGCGCCAGCAGCCTCGGACAGGGAATAGGTTTGAACACTGAAGCTTTCTTT.

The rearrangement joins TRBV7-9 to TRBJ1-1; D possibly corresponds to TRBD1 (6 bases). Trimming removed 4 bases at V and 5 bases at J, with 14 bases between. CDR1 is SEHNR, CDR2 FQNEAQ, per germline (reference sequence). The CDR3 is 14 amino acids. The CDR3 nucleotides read TGTGCCAGCAGCTGGGGACACGGTAAGACTGAAGCTTTCTTT. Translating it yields CASSWGHGKTEAFF.

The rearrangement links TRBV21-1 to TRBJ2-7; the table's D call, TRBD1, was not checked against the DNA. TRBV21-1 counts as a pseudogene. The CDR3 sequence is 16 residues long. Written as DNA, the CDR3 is TGTGCCAGCAGCAAGAGGACAGGGGATCCCCTCTACGAGCAGTACTTC. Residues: CASSKRTGDPLYEQYF.

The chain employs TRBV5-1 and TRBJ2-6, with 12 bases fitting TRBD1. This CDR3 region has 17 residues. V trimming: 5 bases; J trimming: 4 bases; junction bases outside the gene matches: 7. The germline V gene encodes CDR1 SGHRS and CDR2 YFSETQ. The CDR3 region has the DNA TGCGCCAGCAGACCGGGACAGGGGGCGGGAGGGGCCAACGTCCTGACTTTC. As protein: CASRPGQGAGGANVLTF. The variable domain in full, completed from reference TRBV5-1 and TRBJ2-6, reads KAGVTQTPRYLIKTRGQQVTLSCSPISGHRSVSWYQQTPGQGLQFLFEYFSETQRNKGNFPGRFSGRQFSNSRSEMNVSTLELGDSALYLCASRPGQGAGGANVLTFGAGSRLTVL.

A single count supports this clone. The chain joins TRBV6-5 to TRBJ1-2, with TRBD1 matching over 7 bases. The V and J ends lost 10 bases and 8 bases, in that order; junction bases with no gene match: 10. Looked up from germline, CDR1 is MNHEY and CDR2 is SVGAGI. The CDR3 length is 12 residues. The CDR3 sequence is CATRLQGFGYTF. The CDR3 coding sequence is TGTGCCACTAGACTACAGGGGTTCGGCTACACCTTC.

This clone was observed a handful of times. Written as DNA, the CDR3 is TGTGCCAGCACCCAGGGACAGGGGGGTACCATGAACACTGAAGCTTTCTTT. Translated, it gives CASTQGQGGTMNTEAFF. The gene calls are TRBV7-9 and TRBJ1-1, with 11 bases fitting TRBD1. Trimming at V came to 7 bases and at J to 0 bases, leaving 10 bases not matched to a gene. The V gene's germline CDR1 is SEHNR and CDR2 FQNEAQ (reference sequence). This CDR3 comprises 17 residues. Full variable domain (remainder filled in from reference TRBV7-9 and TRBJ1-1): DTGVSQNPRHKITKRGQNVTFRCDPISEHNRLYWYRQTLGQGPEFLTYFQNEAQLEKSRLLSDRFSAERPKGSFSTLEIQRTEQGDSAMYLCASTQGQGGTMNTEAFFGQGTRLTVV.

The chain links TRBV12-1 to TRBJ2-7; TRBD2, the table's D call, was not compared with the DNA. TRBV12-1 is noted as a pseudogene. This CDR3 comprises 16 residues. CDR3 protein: CASSGGKQPRSYEQYF. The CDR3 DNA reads TGTGCCAGCAGCGGGGGGAAACAGCCCCGCTCCTACGAGCAGTACTTC.

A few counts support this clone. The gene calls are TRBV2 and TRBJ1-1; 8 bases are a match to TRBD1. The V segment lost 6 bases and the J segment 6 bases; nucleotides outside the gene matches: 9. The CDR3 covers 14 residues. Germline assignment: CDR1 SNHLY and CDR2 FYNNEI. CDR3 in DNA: TGTGCCAGCAGCATGGACAGGGACATAGCTGAAGCTTTCTTT. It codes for CASSMDRDIAEAFF.